This TCR beta chain appears in the sequencing data of a study of CD8 T cells in Susac syndrome. Trimming removed 1 base at V and 1 base at J, with 11 bases between. The CDR3 has 15 amino acids. The germline V gene encodes CDR1 SGHRS and CDR2 YFSETQ. RNA totalling roughly 0.45 to 1 ug underwent reverse transcription with random hexamers. TCRdb passed the immunoSEQ multiplex PCR reads through MiXCR, listing each CDR3 protein once. The sample lists hundreds of thousands of distinct CDR3 sequences, approximately 92% occurring once. The clonotype was recovered from a human donor with multiple sclerosis. J is TRBJ2-5 and V is TRBV5-1; D is unresolved. Sequencing was performed on CD4+ T cells from PBMCs. CDR3 DNA: TGCGCCAGCAGCTTGAGTCCGGCGACCCAAGAGACCCAGTACTTC. It encodes CASSLSPATQETQYF.